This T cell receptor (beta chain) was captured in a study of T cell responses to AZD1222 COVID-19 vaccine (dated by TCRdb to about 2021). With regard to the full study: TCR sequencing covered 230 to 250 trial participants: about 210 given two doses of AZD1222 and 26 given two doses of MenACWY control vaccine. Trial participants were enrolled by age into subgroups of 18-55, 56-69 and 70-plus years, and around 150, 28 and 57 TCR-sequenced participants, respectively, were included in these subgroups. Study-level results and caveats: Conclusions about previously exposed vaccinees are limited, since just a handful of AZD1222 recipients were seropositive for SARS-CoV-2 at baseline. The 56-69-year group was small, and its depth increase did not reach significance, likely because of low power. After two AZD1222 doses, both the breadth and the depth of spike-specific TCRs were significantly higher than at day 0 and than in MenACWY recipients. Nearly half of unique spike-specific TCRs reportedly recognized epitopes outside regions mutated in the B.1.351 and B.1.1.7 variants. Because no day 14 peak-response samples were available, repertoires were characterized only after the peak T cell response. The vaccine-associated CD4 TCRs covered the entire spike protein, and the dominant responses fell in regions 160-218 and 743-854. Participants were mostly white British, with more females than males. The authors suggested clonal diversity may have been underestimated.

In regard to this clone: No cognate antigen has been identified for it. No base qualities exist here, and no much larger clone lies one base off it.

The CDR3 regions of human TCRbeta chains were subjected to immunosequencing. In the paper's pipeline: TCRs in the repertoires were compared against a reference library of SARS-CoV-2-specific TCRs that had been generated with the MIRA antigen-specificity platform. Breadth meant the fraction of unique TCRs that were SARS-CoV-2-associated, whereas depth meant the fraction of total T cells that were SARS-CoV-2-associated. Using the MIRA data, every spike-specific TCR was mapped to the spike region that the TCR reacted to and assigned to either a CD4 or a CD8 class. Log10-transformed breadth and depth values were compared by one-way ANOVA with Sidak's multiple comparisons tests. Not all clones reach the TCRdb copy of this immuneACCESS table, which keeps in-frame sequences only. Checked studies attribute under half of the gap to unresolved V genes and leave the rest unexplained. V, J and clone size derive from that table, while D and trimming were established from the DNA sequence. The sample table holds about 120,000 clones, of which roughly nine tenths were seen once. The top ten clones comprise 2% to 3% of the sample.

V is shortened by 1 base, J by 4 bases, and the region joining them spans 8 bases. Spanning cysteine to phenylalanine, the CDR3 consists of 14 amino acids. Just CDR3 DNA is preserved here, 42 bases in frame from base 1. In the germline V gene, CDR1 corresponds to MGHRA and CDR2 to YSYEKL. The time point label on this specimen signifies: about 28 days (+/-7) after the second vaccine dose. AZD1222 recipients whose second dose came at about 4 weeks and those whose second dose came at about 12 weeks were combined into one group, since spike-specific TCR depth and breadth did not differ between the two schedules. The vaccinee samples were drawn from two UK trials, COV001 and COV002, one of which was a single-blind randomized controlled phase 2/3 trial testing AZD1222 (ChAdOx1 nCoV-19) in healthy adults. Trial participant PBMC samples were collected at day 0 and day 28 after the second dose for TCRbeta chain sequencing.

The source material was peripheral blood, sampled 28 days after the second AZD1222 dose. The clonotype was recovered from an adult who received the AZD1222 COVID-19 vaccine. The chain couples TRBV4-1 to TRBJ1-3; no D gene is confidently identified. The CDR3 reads CASSQAEGGNTIYF. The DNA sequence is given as TGCGCCAGCAGCCAAGCGGAGGGAGGAAACACCATATATTTT.